This T cell receptor (beta chain) was documented in a study of metastatic and nonmetastatic thyroid tumors. Overall study context: Comparative analysis of repertoires was undertaken across blood and tumor or nodule tissue obtained from malignant and benign thyroid patients.

From the PCR reads, TCRdb re-called clones with MiXCR. Here the sample spans some 19,000 clones, less than 40% being singletons. By share of the sample, this clone is medium-sized. Germline V lookup: CDR1 MNHNS, CDR2 SASEGT. The CDR3 length is 14 residues. The V gene lost 4 bases and the J gene lost 7 bases, with 16 bases spanning the gap. Patients underwent thyroid surgery, and none had received any treatment before it. The sequenced sample consisted of tumor tissue. This clonotype originated in a female donor with papillary thyroid cancer or a benign thyroid nodule (not recorded which). Some clones in this sample may be carry-over from other donors' samples. V gene TRBV6-1 combines with J gene TRBJ2-5; a possible D gene is TRBD2 (5 bases). CDR3 coding DNA: TGTGCCAGCAGTGCCGGGGATCTATGGGGGACCCAGTACTTC. Encoded protein: CASSAGDLWGTQYF.